This record covers a single TCR beta chain. Its antigen is still unknown. This sample is part of a study of cytomegalovirus exposure and HLA in healthy donors. Overall study findings and caveats: Some V segments, including TRBV6-2 and TRBV6-3, were excluded as indistinguishable. A later analysis showed HLA-associated TCR beta chains outstripping equally common others in clonal expansion. With high specificity and sensitivity, the classifier reportedly diagnosed cytomegalovirus status. A later analysis reported that several of the most significant clusters appeared to be linked to common viral pathogens, among them Epstein-Barr virus.

The PCR had 60 Vbeta and 13 Jbeta primers. The protocol was immunoSEQ multiplex PCR, while the TCRdb copy is restricted to in-frame clones and leaves out a portion. The sample lists over 100,000 clones; about 82% were seen once. Between the trimmed V and J ends, which lost 0 bases and 7 bases, there was a span of 15 bases. The CDR3 spans 16 residues. Germline CDR1 reads LGHNA; CDR2 reads YSLEER. The TCR sequence derives from a man aged 30 to 39 in good health and CMV-seronegative. The rearrangement uses TRBV4-3 and TRBJ1-4, with a weak D call TRBD1 (5 bases). The specimen was PBMCs. The CDR3 reads CASSQDLGAWSEKLFF. The CDR3 DNA reads TGCGCCAGCAGCCAAGATCTTGGGGCCTGGAGTGAAAAACTGTTTTTT.